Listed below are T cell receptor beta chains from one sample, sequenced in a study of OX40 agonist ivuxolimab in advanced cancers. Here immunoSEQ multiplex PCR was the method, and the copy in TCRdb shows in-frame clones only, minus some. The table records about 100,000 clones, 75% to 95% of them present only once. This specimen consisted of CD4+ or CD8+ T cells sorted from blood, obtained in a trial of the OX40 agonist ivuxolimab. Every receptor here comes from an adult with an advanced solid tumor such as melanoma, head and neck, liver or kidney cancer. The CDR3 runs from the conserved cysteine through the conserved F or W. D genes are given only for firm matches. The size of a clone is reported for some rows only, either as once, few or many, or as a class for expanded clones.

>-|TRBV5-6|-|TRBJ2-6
TGTGCCAGCAGCTTGAGGGGATCTGGGGCCAACGTCCTGACTTTC
CASSLRGSGANVLTF
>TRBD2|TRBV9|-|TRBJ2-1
TGTGCCAGCAGCGTAGGATTCTGGACTAGCGGGACTGAGCAGTTCTTC
CASSVGFWTSGTEQFF
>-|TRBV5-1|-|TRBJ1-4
TGCGCCAGCAGCTTGGGCCAGGGGAAACTGTTTTTT
CASSLGQGKLFF
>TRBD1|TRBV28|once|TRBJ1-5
TGTGCCAGCAGTTTTTCCCGACAGGGAAGAGGTCCGCAGCCCCAGCATTTT
CASSFSRQGRGPQPQHF
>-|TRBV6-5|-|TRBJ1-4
TGTGCCAGCAGGTCGGGCGGCCGTTATGAAAAACTGTTTTTT
CASRSGGRYEKLFF
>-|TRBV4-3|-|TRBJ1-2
TGCGCCAGCAGCCAATCTTCCGGCTATGGCTACACCTTC
CASSQSSGYGYTF
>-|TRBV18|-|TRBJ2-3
TGTGCCAGCTCACCACCTTCAGAAGCAGATACGCAGTATTTT
CASSPPSEADTQYF
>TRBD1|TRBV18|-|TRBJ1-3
TGTGCCAGCTCACCAACCGACAGGGGTGGAAACACCATATATTTT
CASSPTDRGGNTIYF
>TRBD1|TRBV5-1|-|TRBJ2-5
TGCGCCAGCAGCTTGGGGACAGGGGCTTCGGAGGAGCAGTACTTC
CASSLGTGASEEQYF
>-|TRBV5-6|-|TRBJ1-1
TGTGCCAGCAGCTTGTCGGGCGGGAACACTGAAGCTTTCTTT
CASSLSGGNTEAFF
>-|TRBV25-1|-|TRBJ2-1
TGTGCCAGCAGTGAAAGGTTCTGGGACTCAACTCGAGAGCAGTTCTTC
CASSERFWDSTREQFF
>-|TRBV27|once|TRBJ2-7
TGTGCCAGCAGTCTCACGGGGGTGCCCTCCTACGAGCAGTACTTC
CASSLTGVPSYEQYF
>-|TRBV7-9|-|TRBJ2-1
TGTGCCAGCAGCTCATTGTGGACCGATGAGCAGTTCTTC
CASSSLWTDEQFF
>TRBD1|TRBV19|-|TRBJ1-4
TGTGCCAGTAGTATCGGACAGGGGCGGTTTGAAAAACTGTTTTTT
CASSIGQGRFEKLFF
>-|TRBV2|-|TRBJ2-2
TGTGCCAGCAGTGCCGTGACCTTGAACACCGGGGAGCTGTTTTTT
CASSAVTLNTGELFF
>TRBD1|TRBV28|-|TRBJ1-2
TGTGCCAGCAGTCACGGGGACAGGGGGGGCTATGGCTACACCTTC
CASSHGDRGGYGYTF
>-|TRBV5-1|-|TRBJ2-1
TGCGCCAGCAGCCCAAAGTACACTAGTAGCTCCTACAATGAGCAGTTCTTC
CASSPKYTSSSYNEQFF
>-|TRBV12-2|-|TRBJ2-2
TGTGCAAGTCGCTTAGCGTCGACTAGCGGGGTTAGAAGAGGGGAGCTGTTTTTT
CASRLASTSGVRRGELFF
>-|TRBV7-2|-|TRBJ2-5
TGTGCCAGCAGCTTAGTCGGGTCTCGGGGAGAGACCCAGTACTTC
CASSLVGSRGETQYF
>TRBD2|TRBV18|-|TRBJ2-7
TGTGCCAGCTCACCCGGGACTAGCGGGAAAGAGCAGTACTTC
CASSPGTSGKEQYF
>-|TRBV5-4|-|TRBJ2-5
TGTGCCAGCAGCTTGGGGGCTAGCGAGGGAGAGACCCAGTACTTC
CASSLGASEGETQYF
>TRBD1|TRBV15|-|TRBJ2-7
TGTGCCACCAGCAGAGATCCGGGACAGGGGGACGAGCAGTACTTC
CATSRDPGQGDEQYF
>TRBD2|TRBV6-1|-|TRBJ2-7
TGTGCCAGCAGTGAAGGGCGGGAGGGCCTCTACGAGCAGTACTTC
CASSEGREGLYEQYF
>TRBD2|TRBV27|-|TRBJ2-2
TGTGCCAGCAGTTCAGAGGGGAGGGTCGTCACCGGGGAGCTGTTTTTT
CASSSEGRVVTGELFF
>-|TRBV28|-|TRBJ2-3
TGTGCCAGCAGTTTATGGGTTAGCAGTACCACAGATACGCAGTATTTT
CASSLWVSSTTDTQYF
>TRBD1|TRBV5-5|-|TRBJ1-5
TGTGCCAGCAGCTTGCGAATCGGTTTGGGACAGGACCGAAATCAGCCCCAGCATTTT
CASSLRIGLGQDRNQPQHF
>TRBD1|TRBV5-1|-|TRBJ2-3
TGCGCCAGCAGCTTGCTACAGGGGTACACAGATACGCAGTATTTT
CASSLLQGYTDTQYF
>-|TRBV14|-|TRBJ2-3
TGTGCCAGCAGCCAAGGCGGGGATACGCAGTATTTT
CASSQGGDTQYF
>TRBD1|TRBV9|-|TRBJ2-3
TGTGCCAGCGGAACAGGGGTTTTGGCAGATACGCAGTATTTT
CASGTGVLADTQYF
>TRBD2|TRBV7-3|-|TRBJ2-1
TGTGCCAGCAGCTTAACCGGGACTAGCGAGCAGTTCTTC
CASSLTGTSEQFF
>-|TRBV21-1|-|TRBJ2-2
TGTGCCAGCAATGGGACAGGGGCGGACACCGGGGAGCTGTTTTTT
CASNGTGADTGELFF
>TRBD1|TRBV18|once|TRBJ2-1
TGTGCCAGCTCACCGGGACAGGGACTTCCAAGCTCCTACAATGAGCAGTTCTTC
CASSPGQGLPSSYNEQFF
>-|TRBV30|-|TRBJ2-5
TGTGCCTGGAGTGTCGGAGGACTACGCCAAGAGACCCAGTACTTC
CAWSVGGLRQETQYF
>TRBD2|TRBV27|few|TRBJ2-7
TGTGCCAGCAGTCAGTTGTGGGCTAGCGGGAGTATCTACGAGCAGTACTTC
CASSQLWASGSIYEQYF
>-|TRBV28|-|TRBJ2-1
TGTGCCAGCAGTTCAGGATTCTGGCAGTTCTTC
CASSSGFWQFF
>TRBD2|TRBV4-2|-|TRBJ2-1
TGTGCCAGCAGCCAAGATCTAGCGGGAGTTCGAAATGAGCAGTTCTTC
CASSQDLAGVRNEQFF
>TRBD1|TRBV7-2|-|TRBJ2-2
TGTGCCAGCAGACCCGGGACAGGGAACACCGGGGAGCTGTTTTTT
CASRPGTGNTGELFF
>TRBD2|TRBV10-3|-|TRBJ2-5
TGTGCCATCGGTGAGCTAGCGGGACAAGAGACCCAGTACTTC
CAIGELAGQETQYF
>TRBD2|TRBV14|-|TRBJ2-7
TGTGCCAGCAGCCAAGATAGTGGAGCGGGGCGCGAGCAGTACTTC
CASSQDSGAGREQYF
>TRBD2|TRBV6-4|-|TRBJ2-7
TGTGCCAGCAGTGACTCACAGCGGGGCTACGAGCAGTACTTC
CASSDSQRGYEQYF
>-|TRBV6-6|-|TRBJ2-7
TGTGCCAGCAGTTACGGCACCCCTTACGAGCAGTACTTC
CASSYGTPYEQYF
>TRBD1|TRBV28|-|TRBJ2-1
TGTGCCAGCAGTTTCGGGACAGCCTACAATGAGCAGTTCTTC
CASSFGTAYNEQFF
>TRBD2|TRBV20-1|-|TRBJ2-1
TGCAGTGCTGGGGACTACATAGGGTTCTTC
CSAGDYIGFF
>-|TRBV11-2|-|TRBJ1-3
TGTGCCAGCAGCTCTTTCACCTCCTCTGGAAACACCATATATTTT
CASSSFTSSGNTIYF
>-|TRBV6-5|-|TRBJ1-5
TGTGCCAGCAGAAGGGACATGAGCAATCAGCCCCAGCATTTT
CASRRDMSNQPQHF
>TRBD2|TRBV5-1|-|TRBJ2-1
TGCGCCAGCAGCCCGCCGGGACTAGCGGGAGGGAATGAGCAGTTCTTC
CASSPPGLAGGNEQFF
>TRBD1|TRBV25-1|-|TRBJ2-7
TGTGCCAGCAGTGTGGCAGGGGGCCACGAGCAGTACTTC
CASSVAGGHEQYF
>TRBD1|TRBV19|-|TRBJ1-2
TGTGCCAGTAGTATCTCCCAACCGCACAGGGGCGATGGCTACACCTTC
CASSISQPHRGDGYTF